A selection of T cell receptor beta chains follows, all from one sample in a study of blood T cell repertoires in COVID-19. Clones were sequenced by immunoSEQ multiplex PCR, and TCRdb holds only the in-frame ones, with some missing. The repertoire holds 40,000 to 55,000 clones, with about 86% as singletons. Material: peripheral blood. The receptors stem from a human donor in a cohort sampled during active COVID-19. Each CDR3 is given with its conserved first and last residue. D genes are given only for firm matches. Size is omitted from some rows. Given values are once, few, many or a class for expanded clones.

j_call clone_size v_call d_call cdr3_nt cdr3_aa
TRBJ1-4 - TRBV27 - TGTGCCAGCAGGACTAATGAAGCAACTAATGAAAAACTGTTTTTT CASRTNEATNEKLFF
TRBJ2-3 - TRBV19 - TGTGCCAGTAGTATTATAGGGGCCTCAAATACAGATACGCAGTATTTT CASSIIGASNTDTQYF
TRBJ1-5 - TRBV7-8 TRBD1 TGTGCCAGCAGCTTAGCCAGAGGGCCAGGGGGCCATCAGCCCCAGCATTTT CASSLARGPGGHQPQHF
TRBJ1-5 - TRBV4-1 TRBD1 TGCGCCAGCAGCCAAGATGGAACAGGGGGGTACCAGCCCCAGCATTTT CASSQDGTGGYQPQHF
TRBJ1-5 - TRBV6-1 - TGTGCCAGCAGTGAAGCGCCTGGGACTAATCAGCCCCAGCATTTT CASSEAPGTNQPQHF
TRBJ2-6 - TRBV5-1 - TGCGCCAGTCAACTTAGTGTCTCTGGGGCCAACGTCCTGACTTTC CASQLSVSGANVLTF
TRBJ2-6 - TRBV15 - TGTGCCACCAGCACTCCCTCGGGATCCTACTCTGGGGCCAACGTCCTGACTTTC CATSTPSGSYSGANVLTF
TRBJ1-1 - TRBV27 - TGTGCCACCTCCTGGACAGCTAACACTGAAGCTTTCTTT CATSWTANTEAFF
TRBJ2-2 - TRBV5-1 TRBD1 TGCGCCAGCAGTCTGCAGACAGGGGACACCGGGGAGCTGTTTTTT CASSLQTGDTGELFF
TRBJ1-5 - TRBV21-1 - TGTGCCAGCAGCACTGCCGGGACAGGGGGCGATCAGCCCCAGCATTTT CASSTAGTGGDQPQHF
TRBJ1-3 - TRBV30 - TGTGCCTGGAGCGCCTCCCCGGGTGCGGGAAACACCATATATTTT CAWSASPGAGNTIYF
TRBJ2-3 - TRBV6-4 TRBD2 TGTGCCAGCAGTCCACTAGCGGGGGCCTCCACAGATACGCAGTATTTT CASSPLAGASTDTQYF
TRBJ2-1 - TRBV7-2 - TGTGCCAGCAGCTTAGTCGGCGGGCTTCCCCTGATCTTC CASSLVGGLPLIF
TRBJ2-2 - TRBV5-5 - TGTGCCAGCAGCTTCAGGGGCCAGGGCACCGGGGAGCTGTTTTTT CASSFRGQGTGELFF
TRBJ2-1 - TRBV7-2 - TGTGCCAGCAGCGTGAAAGCCCCAACAGGGAGCGTGTTCTTC CASSVKAPTGSVFF
TRBJ1-1 once TRBV5-1 - TGCGCCAGCAGCTTGGGGAACGGGGACACTGAAGCTTTCTTT CASSLGNGDTEAFF
TRBJ2-6 - TRBV6-4 - TGTGCCAGCAGTGCCGATGTGGGGCTCTCTGGGGCCAACGTCCTGACTTTC CASSADVGLSGANVLTF
TRBJ1-2 - TRBV28 TRBD1 TGTGCCAGCAGTCCCAGGACAGGGTATGGCTACACCTTC CASSPRTGYGYTF
TRBJ2-1 - TRBV7-8 - TGTGCCAGCACCCTAAGGAGTCCCAGCTCCTACAATGAGCAGTTCTTC CASTLRSPSSYNEQFF
TRBJ2-5 - TRBV10-2 TRBD2 TGCGCCAGCAGACGAAGCGGGGGGATCGGGGAGACCCAGTACTTC CASRRSGGIGETQYF
TRBJ1-5 - TRBV9 - TGTGCCAGCAGCGTAGTTCGGTTCAATCAGCCCCAGCATTTT CASSVVRFNQPQHF
TRBJ2-3 - TRBV7-9 TRBD2 TGTGCCAGCAGCTCACTTAGCGGGGGGGCGAGGGATACGCAGTATTTT CASSSLSGGARDTQYF
TRBJ2-3 few TRBV9 - TGTGCCAGCAGCGGAACCGGGATGGACACAGATACGCAGTATTTT CASSGTGMDTDTQYF
TRBJ2-2 - TRBV11-3 TRBD2 TGTGCCAGTTCTAGCGGGGCCGGGGAGCTGTTTTTT CASSSGAGELFF
TRBJ1-2 - TRBV20-1 - TGCAGTGCTATAGGAGTCGGCTACACCTTC CSAIGVGYTF
TRBJ2-3 - TRBV6-1 TRBD1 TGTGCCAGCAGTGGGGAAAACAGGGGATTGAGAGGCACAGATACGCAGTATTTT CASSGENRGLRGTDTQYF
TRBJ2-1 - TRBV7-8 TRBD2 TGTGCCAGCAGCTTTCGCGGACCGGGGGGGTACAATGAGCAGTTCTTC CASSFRGPGGYNEQFF
TRBJ2-5 - TRBV30 TRBD2 TGTGCCTGCACAGTCACCCGCCAGCGGGGGGGCGAGACCCAGTACTTC CACTVTRQRGGETQYF
TRBJ1-2 - TRBV11-2 TRBD1 TGTGCCAGCAGCTTAGGGGGGGACAGGCTTAACTATGGCTACACCTTC CASSLGGDRLNYGYTF
TRBJ1-2 - TRBV24-1 - TGTGCCACCAGTGATTTGGTTAGCGATGGCTACACCTTC CATSDLVSDGYTF
TRBJ1-5 - TRBV15 - TGTGCCACCAGCAGAGCGGGTCCGAGGCCCCAGCATTTT CATSRAGPRPQHF
TRBJ1-3 - TRBV5-4 TRBD1 TGTGCCAGCAGCTCAAAACAGGGGGCTGGAAACACCATATATTTT CASSSKQGAGNTIYF
TRBJ2-3 - TRBV7-2 TRBD2 TGTGCCAGCAGCACACGACTAGCGGGCACAGATACGCAGTATTTT CASSTRLAGTDTQYF
TRBJ1-5 once TRBV19 - TGTGCCAGTAGATCCGACCCAACAGGGATTGACAGCAATCAGCCCCAGCATTTT CASRSDPTGIDSNQPQHF
TRBJ2-1 - TRBV5-1 - TGCGCCAGCAGCTTGGCCGGGGAGAACTCCTACAATGAGCAGTTCTTC CASSLAGENSYNEQFF
TRBJ1-5 - TRBV24-1 TRBD1 TGTGCCACCCAAGGTTGGGGACAGGACAATCAGCCCCAGCATTTT CATQGWGQDNQPQHF
TRBJ2-1 - TRBV15 - TGTGCCACCAGCGCACCCGGGGAGCAGAATGAGCAGTTCTTC CATSAPGEQNEQFF
TRBJ2-1 - TRBV30 TRBD1 TGTGCCTGGAACCGGGACAGGAGTTACAATGAGCAGTTCTTC CAWNRDRSYNEQFF
TRBJ1-3 - TRBV2 - TGTGCCAGCAGTGAAGCTGAGGCGGGGGCGCCTCTGGGAAACACCATATATTTT CASSEAEAGAPLGNTIYF
TRBJ2-2 - TRBV2 TRBD1 TGTGCCAGCAGTCGACAGGGGCTAGACACCGGGGAGCTGTTTTTT CASSRQGLDTGELFF
TRBJ2-7 - TRBV11-1 - TGTGCCAGCAGCCTGACGACAGGCAGAGCCTACGAGCAGTACTTC CASSLTTGRAYEQYF
TRBJ2-7 - TRBV9 TRBD2 TGTGCCAGCAGCGTGAGTAGCGGGGTCTCCTACGAGCAGTACTTC CASSVSSGVSYEQYF
TRBJ1-5 - TRBV10-3 - TGTGCCATCAGTGATCTGGGCAGGGGCAATCAGCCCCAGCATTTT CAISDLGRGNQPQHF
TRBJ2-7 - TRBV2 TRBD1 TGTGCCAGCAGGGACAGGGGTGGGCAGTACTTC CASRDRGGQYF
TRBJ1-2 - TRBV11-3 TRBD1 TGTGCCAGCAGCTTAGACAGGGGGCCCTATGGCTACACCTTC CASSLDRGPYGYTF